The 27 T cell receptor beta chains reported below all come from one sample, sequenced in a study of blood T cell repertoires in COVID-19. Measured with immunoSEQ multiplex PCR; TCRdb has only the in-frame clones, and not every one. The table shows 45,000 to 60,000 clones, with around 90% occurring only once. The sample taken for sequencing was peripheral blood. The receptors were gathered from a man between 65 and 80 years old with active COVID-19.

The chain employs TRBV4-1 and TRBJ1-1; no clear D. V was shortened by 4 bases and J by 5 bases, with 14 bases between the two germline ends. CDR1 and CDR2 from the germline V gene are MGHRA and YSYEKL. The CDR3 runs to 14 residues. The CDR3 sequence is CASSRTMGRTEAFF. For the CDR3, the DNA is TGCGCCAGCAGCCGAACGATGGGGAGAACTGAAGCTTTCTTT.

This clone was recorded once. The chain joins TRBV10-3 to TRBJ2-1; TRBD1 is a possible D gene (6 bases). This CDR3 comprises 14 residues. Germline V gene lookup returns CDR1 ENHRY and CDR2 SYGVKD. Trimming removed 10 bases at V and 5 bases at J, with 18 bases between. DNA of the CDR3: TGTGCCACGCAGACAGGTCTGGGAGACAATGAGCAGTTCTTC. Its protein product is CATQTGLGDNEQFF.

The chain joins TRBV6-5 to TRBJ2-1; 10 bases agree with TRBD2. Germline loops: CDR1 MNHEY, CDR2 SVGAGI. The CDR3 runs 14 residues. Trimming at V came to 6 bases and at J to 3 bases, leaving 2 bases not matched to a gene. The CDR3 DNA follows: TGTGCCAGCAGAGAGCGGGGGGGCTACAATGAGCAGTTCTTC. As protein: CASRERGGYNEQFF.

CDR3 amino acids: CASSEEATNEKLFF. The DNA for the CDR3 is TGCGCCAGCAGCGAAGAGGCAACTAATGAAAAACTGTTTTTT. This chain uses TRBV5-1 with TRBJ1-4; D is unresolved. Trimming pared 4 bases from V and 0 bases from J, leaving 7 bases between. The CDR3 is made up of 14 amino acids. The V gene's germline CDR1 is SGHRS and CDR2 YFSETQ.

This chain joins TRBV19 and TRBJ2-4; 7 bases align to TRBD1. With V trimmed by 0 bases and J by 1 base, 9 bases remained unmatched. The CDR3 sequence is 18 residues long. The V gene's germline CDR1 is LNHDA and CDR2 SQIVND (reference sequence). CDR3 nucleotides: TGTGCCAGTAGTATAGAGTCCAACAGGGGAACGGCCAAAAACATTCAGTACTTC. It encodes CASSIESNRGTAKNIQYF.

The chain uses TRBV7-9 and TRBJ2-7, with D tentatively TRBD1 (6 bases). With 10 bases removed from V and 5 bases from J, the gap between germline ends came to 24 bases. CDR1 is SEHNR and CDR2 is FQNEAQ in the germline V gene (reference sequence). This CDR3 has 15 residues. This CDR3 is CATTKERGSAHEQYF. The DNA for the CDR3 is TGTGCCACCACCAAGGAGAGGGGGAGCGCTCACGAGCAGTACTTC.

The chain carries TRBV18 and TRBJ1-4; 12 bases are shared with TRBD1. The CDR3 runs to 15 residues. V shed 3 bases and J 7 bases; nucleotides not matched to a gene: 3. The germline V gene encodes CDR1 KGHSH and CDR2 LQKENI. This chain's CDR3 is CASSPGQGAAEKLFF. CDR3 nucleotide sequence: TGTGCCAGCTCACCGGGACAGGGGGCGGCTGAAAAACTGTTTTTT.

The V and J genes are TRBV2 and TRBJ1-1, with 9 bases aligning to TRBD1. There are 16 residues in the CDR3. After removal of 2 bases from V and 1 base from J, the junction contained 5 bases not matched to a gene. Germline lookup yields CDR1 SNHLY and CDR2 FYNNEI. The CDR3 DNA is TGTGCCAGCAGTGAATCTCTGGACAGGGGGAACACTGAAGCTTTCTTT. It codes for CASSESLDRGNTEAFF. Using reference TRBV2 and TRBJ1-1 for the parts outside the CDR3, the full variable domain is EPEVTQTPSHQVTQMGQEVILRCVPISNHLYFYWYRQILGQKVEFLVSFYNNEISEKSEIFDDQFSVERPDGSNFTLKIRSTKLEDSAMYFCASSESLDRGNTEAFFGQGTRLTVV.

This clone was counted a single time. This chain connects TRBV3-1 (or the pseudogene TRBV3-2) to TRBJ2-2, with TRBD2 matching over 16 bases. V lost 1 base and J lost 5; bases outside the gene matches: 10. CDR3 length equals 20 residues. Germline V gene sequence: CDR1 LGHDT, CDR2 YNNKEL (reference sequence). CDR3 protein: CASSQVDGTSGGAETGELFF. The CDR3, as DNA: TGTGCCAGCAGCCAAGTGGATGGGACTAGCGGGGGGGCTGAAACCGGGGAGCTGTTTTTT.

A few counts support this clone. This chain links TRBV5-1 with TRBJ1-3, with D possibly TRBD1 on 5 matching bases. This CDR3 contains 16 residues. The germline CDR1 and CDR2 sequences are SGHRS and YFSETQ. V shed 0 bases and J shed 4 bases, with 14 bases lying between them. The CDR3 loop reads CASSLDPRVRGNTIYF. CDR3 DNA sequence: TGCGCCAGCAGCTTGGACCCCAGGGTACGCGGAAACACCATATATTTT.

This rearrangement joins TRBV3-1 (or the pseudogene TRBV3-2) to TRBJ1-1; D is possibly TRBD1 (5 bases). The V gene's germline CDR1 is LGHDT and CDR2 YNNKEL (reference sequence). The CDR3 totals 15 residues. V dropped 1 base and J dropped 1 base, with 10 bases sitting between them. The CDR3: CASSQGGTSNTEAFF. CDR3 coding DNA: TGTGCCAGCAGCCAAGGGGGGACTTCGAACACTGAAGCTTTCTTT.

The chain uses TRBV9 and TRBJ1-6; D perhaps matches TRBD1 (5 bases). CDR3 length: 15 residues. CDR1 and CDR2 from the germline V gene are SGDLS and YYNGEE. The V end lost 0 bases, the J end lost 7 bases, and 11 bases lay between the germline ends. In DNA, the CDR3 is TGTGCCAGCAGCGTAGCTACGGGGGGGAATTCACCCCTCCACTTT. Translation gives CASSVATGGNSPLHF.

The V and J genes are TRBV15 and TRBJ1-5; 8 bases map to TRBD1. J gave up 3 bases and V 3 bases, and 4 bases lay outside the gene matches. The CDR3 is made up of 15 amino acids. CDR1 and CDR2 from the germline V gene are LNHNV and YYDKDF (reference sequence). CDR3 residues: CATSSQGAYNQPQHF. DNA of the CDR3: TGTGCCACCAGCAGCCAGGGGGCCTACAATCAGCCCCAGCATTTT.

The count of this clone is one. This chain uses TRBV7-9 with TRBJ2-7; 8 positions agree with TRBD2. Germline V CDR1 and CDR2: SEHNR, FQNEAQ (reference sequence). CDR3 size: 15 residues. V trimming: 5 bases; J trimming: 3 bases; junction bases outside the gene matches: 9. The CDR3 protein is CASSPRGGLGYEQYF. The CDR3 region has the DNA TGTGCCAGCAGCCCCCGGGGGGGATTGGGCTACGAGCAGTACTTC.

The J gene is TRBJ2-2, the V gene TRBV6-4, with TRBD1 matching 7 bases. The V and J ends lost 2 bases and 3 bases, in that order; junction bases with no gene match: 24. The CDR3 length is 22 residues. Germline CDR1 MRHNA, CDR2 SNTAGT. The CDR3 region has the DNA TGTGCCAGCAGTGACCCGACAGGGCGGCTTGGCTTGAATCACGAAGACACCGGGGAGCTGTTTTTT. The encoded protein is CASSDPTGRLGLNHEDTGELFF.

The V and J genes are TRBV28 and TRBJ1-4; tentative D call: TRBD1 (6 bases). Germline CDR1 reads MDHEN; CDR2 reads SYDVKM. The CDR3 has 13 residues. V lost 4 bases and J lost 7, with 10 bases in between. For the CDR3, the DNA is TGTGCCAGCAGTTACAGGGTGGGTGAAAAACTGTTTTTT. Protein: CASSYRVGEKLFF.

This clone was counted once. This chain connects TRBV19 to TRBJ2-7, with 7 bases fitting TRBD1. The CDR3 is 15 residues long. Germline CDR1 LNHDA, CDR2 SQIVND (reference sequence). Trimming at V came to 4 bases and at J to 3 bases, leaving 9 bases not matched to a gene. CDR3 sequence reads: CASSRTLQGNYEQYF. CDR3 nucleotide sequence: TGTGCCAGTAGTAGAACGTTACAGGGGAACTACGAGCAGTACTTC.

The rearrangement links TRBV19 to TRBJ1-3; no reliable D call. Germline values: CDR1 LNHDA, CDR2 SQIVND (reference sequence). The germline V and J ends were trimmed by 7 bases and 3 bases, with 4 bases remaining between them. The CDR3 length is 11 residues. The CDR3 protein is CASKLGNTIYF. CDR3 in DNA: TGTGCCAGTAAACTTGGAAACACCATATATTTT.

This chain links TRBV5-1 with TRBJ2-5, with 8 bases identical to TRBD1. V trimming: 4 bases; J trimming: 1 base; junction bases outside the gene matches: 9. This CDR3 spans 16 amino acids. Germline values: CDR1 SGHRS, CDR2 YFSETQ. CDR3 DNA: TGCGCCAGCAGCAGTACCAGGGGGCGAGGCCAAGAGACCCAGTACTTC. Translating gives CASSSTRGRGQETQYF.

The CDR3 DNA reads TGTGCCAGCAGTTTAGCTAGCGTCTCCTACAATGAGCAGTTCTTC. This gives the protein CASSLASVSYNEQFF. The chain couples TRBV28 to TRBJ2-1; D may be TRBD2 (6 bases). The CDR3 is 15 residues long. V lost 2 bases and J 0 bases, leaving 8 bases between the germline ends. Germline V gives CDR1 MDHEN, CDR2 SYDVKM. Variable domain in full (rest from reference TRBV28 and TRBJ2-1): DVKVTQSSRYLVKRTGEKVFLECVQDMDHENMFWYRQDPGLGLRLIYFSYDVKMKEKGDIPEGYSVSREKKERFSLILESASTNQTSMYLCASSLASVSYNEQFFGPGTRLTVL.

The chain recombines TRBV30 with TRBJ1-1; a possible D gene is TRBD1 (5 bases). Looked up from germline, CDR1 is GTSNPN and CDR2 is SVGIG (reference sequence). The V end lost 3 bases, the J end lost 0 bases, and 11 bases lay between the germline ends. CDR3 length: 14 residues. CDR3 nucleotide sequence: TGTGCCTGGAGGGGGCGCCGCATGAACACTGAAGCTTTCTTT. Translation: CAWRGRRMNTEAFF.

The chain recombines TRBV19 with TRBJ2-7; D gene uncertain. Trimming pared 4 bases from V and 3 bases from J, leaving 10 bases between. Germline CDR1 and CDR2: LNHDA and SQIVND (reference sequence). CDR3 length equals 13 residues. The CDR3 DNA follows: TGTGCCAGTAGTAGCCAGAAGAACTACGAGCAGTACTTC. Protein sequence: CASSSQKNYEQYF.

This chain joins TRBV7-9 and TRBJ1-1; no firm D call. CDR1 is SEHNR, CDR2 FQNEAQ, per germline (reference sequence). V was pared by 5 bases and J by 7 bases, with 11 bases between. The CDR3 runs 12 residues. In DNA, the CDR3 is TGTGCCAGCAGCCGGAACAGTAATGAAGCTTTCTTT. This gives the protein CASSRNSNEAFF.

The V and J genes are TRBV5-5 and TRBJ2-2, with D perhaps TRBD1 (6 bases). Germline lookup yields CDR1 SGHKS and CDR2 YYEKEE (reference sequence). Trimming removed 0 bases from V and 4 bases from J, with 10 bases in between. This CDR3 has 15 amino acids. CDR3 nucleotide sequence: TGTGCCAGCAGCTTGGGGGCACAGGGCACCGGGGAGCTGTTTTTT. The encoded protein is CASSLGAQGTGELFF.

This sequence joins TRBV28 and TRBJ2-2, with 7 bases fitting TRBD1. The CDR3 is 16 residues long. With 7 bases clipped from V and 4 bases from J, the junction kept 12 bases outside the gene matches. The V gene's germline CDR1 is MDHEN and CDR2 SYDVKM. The CDR3 region has the DNA TGTGCCAGCACTTCTATTTCGGACAGGACCACCGGGGAGCTGTTTTTT. It is translated as CASTSISDRTTGELFF.

This chain uses TRBV7-2 with TRBJ2-4; the match to TRBD2 covers 7 bases. The junction had 11 bases not matched to a gene; V was cut back by 5 bases and J by 1 base. The germline CDR1 and CDR2 sequences are SGHTA and FQGNSA. This CDR3 is 17 amino acids long. The CDR3 region is CASSPTSGAGAKNIQYF. DNA for the CDR3: TGTGCCAGCAGCCCTACGAGCGGGGCGGGGGCCAAAAACATTCAGTACTTC.

V gene TRBV5-1 combines with J gene TRBJ1-2; the match to TRBD1 covers 10 bases. Germline CDR1 SGHRS, CDR2 YFSETQ. The CDR3 length is 14 residues. V lost 6 bases and J lost 8; bases outside the gene matches: 10. As DNA, the CDR3 is TGCGCCAGCAAGCAAGACAGGGGGCTCTACGGCTACACCTTC. Protein product: CASKQDRGLYGYTF. Full variable domain (remainder filled in from reference TRBV5-1 and TRBJ1-2): KAGVTQTPRYLIKTRGQQVTLSCSPISGHRSVSWYQQTPGQGLQFLFEYFSETQRNKGNFPGRFSGRQFSNSRSEMNVSTLELGDSALYLCASKQDRGLYGYTFGSGTRLTVV.